The entry below describes one TCR beta chain. Antigen specificity is unknown. The read comes to an end 3 residues before the CDR3 does, leaving the germline J gene to fill in the end. Clones were read by immunoSEQ multiplex PCR, and TCRdb kept only the in-frame ones, dropping some. This sample's table reports about 14,000 clones. This entry is derived from a study of Tregs in tolerant kidney transplant recipients. Study conclusions and caveats: Findings come from small patient numbers and require larger validation. Antigen-driven expansion was suggested because donor-specific Tregs expanded more than all Tregs in tolerant patients. Changing PCR primers prevented nucleotide comparison between some patients' samples.

Related graft donors supplied nonmyeloablative bone marrow transplants, and mixed chimerism was transient. Thawed PBMCs were FACS-sorted into unstimulated CD4+CD25+CD127- regulatory T cells, CD4+CD25- non-regulatory cells, CD4 and CD8 cells. V lost 2 bases and J lost 2, with 8 bases in between. The CDR3 has 14 amino acids. CDR1 is SGHDT, CDR2 YYEEEE, per germline. This sequence joins TRBV5-6 and TRBJ2-1; D is uncertain. The sequence came from a human patient who received a combined kidney and bone marrow transplant. Certain T cells may be donor cells from the graft. The sample was CD8+ T cells from blood (PBMCs), taken 6 months after the transplant. The CDR3 region is CASSFTNPYNEQFF. Incomplete CDR3 DNA: TGTGCCAGCAGCTTCACTAACCCCTACAATGAG.